A selection of T cell receptor beta chains follows, all from one sample in a study of identical twins. TCRdb passed the 5' RACE reads through MiXCR, listing each CDR3 protein once. The data show 500,000 to 600,000 distinct CDR3 sequences, around 20% seen once. This sample was shared with a second study, whose subject was T cells expressing NK-cell markers.

Sequencing was carried out using CD4+ T cells sorted from blood. The receptors originated from a woman in her late teens or twenties in good health. Each CDR3 is given with its conserved first and last residue.

TRBJ1-1 | TRBV20-1 | CSGTADSNTEAFF
TRBJ2-5 | TRBV20-1 | CSATSGRAGETQYF
TRBJ1-1 | TRBV5-1 | CASSLGTSGGSDAFF
TRBJ1-2 | TRBV5-1 | CASRRQGAQNGYTF
TRBJ1-1 | TRBV5-6 | CASSLFPGNMNTEAFF
TRBJ1-5 | TRBV6-1 | CATLRQGGPNQPQHF
TRBJ2-7 | TRBV29-1 | CSVEVVYEQYF
TRBJ1-1 | TRBV7-6 | CASRLQGYTEAFF
TRBJ2-2 | TRBV12-3/TRBV12-4 | CASKQFTSANTGELFF
TRBJ2-7 | TRBV29-1 | CSGGMAAPYEQYF
TRBJ1-2 | TRBV10-3 | CAIRQGENYGYTF
TRBJ2-6 | TRBV19 | CASSTGPANVLTF
TRBJ2-1 | TRBV3-1 | CASSHPNWGGEQFF
TRBJ2-3 | TRBV5-8 | CASSLGLAGPSTDTQYF
TRBJ2-1 | TRBV29-1 | CSGGSEQFF
TRBJ1-1 | TRBV12-3/TRBV12-4 | CASSQDSDTEAFF
TRBJ2-1 | TRBV10-3 | CAISDYGYQFF
TRBJ2-1 | TRBV9 | CASSVGGGVGHNEQFF
TRBJ2-7 | TRBV12-3/TRBV12-4 | CASRRGGGSYEQYF
TRBJ2-4 | TRBV19 | CASSSRALTGNQNIQYF
TRBJ2-3 | TRBV20-1 | CSARESSDTQYF
TRBJ2-5 | TRBV15 | CATSRQDSKETQYF
TRBJ2-3 | TRBV5-1 | CASSVSLAPDTQYF